The sequence of this T cell receptor beta chain was determined in a study of beta chain features in type 1 diabetes. Whole-study results and caveats: Individuals with type 1 diabetes displayed fewer insertions and more deletions at VDJ junctions. Type 1 diabetes patients had moderately but significantly shorter TCRB CDR3s in all four CD4+ subsets. Any HLA-type effect on TCRB rearrangement remained unresolved here.

Deletions cut 3 bases from V and 3 bases from J, with 9 bases between. The V gene's germline CDR1 is SGHTA and CDR2 FQGTGA. This CDR3 comprises 14 residues. Investigators reverse transcribed all isolated RNA, so they sequenced expressed TCRB transcripts. Sequenced naive, central memory and regulatory T cell samples produced an average of around 4 million reads. Profiled with immunoSEQ multiplex PCR; TCRdb holds only in-frame clones, not every one. The data contain a few hundred thousand clones, over 8.5% of them singletons. A remark on this clone: The antigen is not known.

The origin of this receptor is a man in his thirties or forties with type 1 diabetes. The sample comprised central memory CD4+ T cells from blood. The genes are TRBV7-3 and TRBJ1-5; no firm D call. CDR3 sequence (DNA): TGTGCCAGCAGCTTCCTAACGGACAATCAGCCCCAGCATTTT. Its translation is CASSFLTDNQPQHF.